Detailed here is one TCR beta chain. These data come from a study of blood T cell repertoires in COVID-19. Whole-study context: Italy, Spain and the United States were the sources of the convalescent and acute COVID-19 samples. T cells, B-cell-depleted T cells, or PBMCs provided the cDNA or gDNA that served as material.

Original methodology: Amplification of reference gene primers was used by the study to estimate nucleated cell counts. Clones were sequenced by immunoSEQ multiplex PCR, and TCRdb holds only the in-frame ones, with some missing. For V, J and clone size, that table is used; D and trimming come from the DNA. The sample holds 90,000 to 130,000 clones, roughly 86% seen once. Germline V gene lookup returns CDR1 SGHNT and CDR2 YYREEE (reference sequence). The CDR3 is 15 amino acids. V lost 2 bases, J lost 2 bases, and 13 bases lay in between. The origin of this receptor is a man aged 35 to 55 with acute or convalescent COVID-19. The sequencing sample was made of peripheral blood. The gene calls are TRBV5-4 and TRBJ1-2; a weak D match, TRBD1 (5 bases). CDR3 coding DNA: TGTGCCAGCAGCTTAGGCTTGCGGGGGAACTATGGCTACACCTTC. Its protein is CASSLGLRGNYGYTF.